This T cell receptor beta chain stems from a study of CD8 T cells in Susac syndrome. CDR1 and CDR2 from the germline V gene are SGHNT and YYREEE (reference sequence). The CDR3 sequence is 13 residues long. Trimming removed 2 bases at V and 5 bases at J, with 11 bases between. Random hexamers were used to reverse transcribe roughly 0.45 to 1 ug of RNA. It was immunoSEQ multiplex PCR that amplified TCR beta CDR3 across 54 Vbeta and 13 Jbeta. One entry per CDR3 protein results from TCRdb running MiXCR on the immunoSEQ multiplex PCR reads. The top ten hold 0.15% to 0.2% of the sample, which has about 150,000 distinct CDR3 sequences, roughly 96% seen once.

The sequencing sample was made of CD4+ T cells from PBMCs. The rearrangement joins TRBV5-4 to TRBJ2-7; possible D gene TRBD2, 5 bases. This TCR was sampled from a human donor with Susac syndrome. The CDR3 loop is CASSFGVVNEQYF. CDR3 nucleotides: TGTGCCAGCAGCTTCGGGGTCGTGAACGAGCAGTACTTC.